This T cell receptor beta chain was sequenced in a study of control samples from healthy donors and cancer patients. Only in-frame clones appear in the TCRdb table, and some are missing; sequencing was by immunoSEQ multiplex PCR. The sample records 120,000 or so clones, 87% being singletons. V was pared by 0 bases and J by 2 bases, with 11 bases between. Germline CDR1 is LGHDT and CDR2 is YNNKEL (reference sequence). The CDR3 loop spans 15 amino acids. The sequence was obtained from a man aged 40-55 years in good health. The J gene is TRBJ2-7, the V gene TRBV3-1 (or the pseudogene TRBV3-2); D is possibly TRBD2 (5 bases). The specimen sequenced was blood. CDR3 in amino acids: CASSQDLANTYEQYF. The CDR3 bases are TGTGCCAGCAGCCAAGATCTAGCAAACACCTACGAGCAGTACTTC.